These 11 T cell receptor beta chains share one sample of origin, sequenced in a study of cytomegalovirus exposure and HLA in healthy donors. PCR primers comprised 60 Vbeta and 13 Jbeta primers. Some clones are missing from TCRdb's copy, which holds only in-frame ones; the method was immunoSEQ multiplex PCR. The sample lists roughly 170,000 clones, 80% occurring once. The sequenced material came from PBMCs. These receptors all come from a man between 25 and 39 years old in good health and CMV-seronegative.

Only a few counts were recorded for this clone. The gene calls are TRBV4-3 and TRBJ2-2; 8 bases are shared with TRBD2. There are 16 residues in the CDR3. Trimming took 4 bases from V and 1 from J; bases not matched to a gene: 5. CDR1 and CDR2 (germline): LGHNA, YSLEER. CDR3 sequence (DNA): TGCGCCAGCAGCCGCGATACTAGCGGGAACACCGGGGAGCTGTTTTTT. Its protein is CASSRDTSGNTGELFF.

The chain combines TRBV5-6 with TRBJ2-7; possible D gene TRBD1, 5 bases. V lost 6 bases and J 2 bases, leaving 15 bases between the germline ends. CDR3 length equals 14 residues. In germline, CDR1 is SGHDT, CDR2 YYEEEE. The CDR3 DNA is TGTGCCAGCAACGTCGGTGCAGGGCCCTACGAGCAGTACTTC. Translated: CASNVGAGPYEQYF.

V and J are TRBV5-4 and TRBJ2-2, with D perhaps matching TRBD2 (6 bases). This CDR3 contains 12 residues. V was clipped by 3 bases and J by 7 bases, with 7 bases between them. Germline V gives CDR1 SGHNT, CDR2 YYREEE (reference sequence). CDR3 sequence: CASSSRDGELFF. The CDR3 nucleotides read TGTGCCAGCAGCTCGCGGGACGGGGAGCTGTTTTTT.

This clone occurred a few times. The chain recombines TRBV6-5 with TRBJ1-5; D perhaps matches TRBD1 (5 bases). The CDR3 loop spans 15 amino acids. Between the trimmed V and J ends, which lost 0 bases and 7 bases, there was a span of 13 bases. Germline V gives CDR1 MNHEY, CDR2 SVGAGI. CDR3 amino acids: CASSYSRWGGQPQHF. CDR3 nucleotide sequence: TGTGCCAGCAGTTACTCTAGGTGGGGGGGGCAGCCCCAGCATTTT.

Here the CDR3 reads CASTRASTNEKLFF. The CDR3 region has the DNA TGTGCCAGCACCAGGGCGTCAACTAATGAAAAACTGTTTTTT. This chain connects TRBV5-5 to TRBJ1-4; a possible D gene is TRBD1 (5 bases). This CDR3 is built from 14 residues. Trimming took 6 bases from V and 0 from J, leaving 9 bases between them. CDR1 is SGHKS, CDR2 YYEKEE, per germline (reference sequence). Combining the CDR3 with reference TRBV5-5 and TRBJ1-4 gives the whole variable domain DAGVTQSPTHLIKTRGQQVTLRCSPISGHKSVSWYQQVLGQGPQFIFQYYEKEERGRGNFPDRFSARQFPNYSSELNVNALLLGDSALYLCASTRASTNEKLFFGSGTQLSVL.

CDR3 nucleotides: TGTGCCAGCAGCGTAGGGGAGGGGTTCTACGAGCAGTACTTC. Translating gives CASSVGEGFYEQYF. The chain couples TRBV9 to TRBJ2-7, with 7 nucleotides matching TRBD2. The CDR3 spans 14 residues. Losses at the gene ends were 0 bases for V and 3 bases for J; bases not matched to a gene: 3. Germline CDR1 reads SGDLS; CDR2 reads YYNGEE.

The chain joins TRBV18 to TRBJ2-5; 9 bases map to TRBD1. Germline CDR1 KGHSH, CDR2 LQKENI. The CDR3 sequence is 15 residues long. The ends lost 0 bases at V and 4 bases at J; junction bases unmatched: 3. The CDR3 reads CASSPPGQGGETQYF. CDR3 sequence (DNA): TGTGCCAGCTCACCACCGGGACAGGGAGGAGAGACCCAGTACTTC.

In nucleotides, the CDR3 is TGTGCCAGCAGTGATATCGACGGGTTTGAAAAACTGTTTTTT. Translation gives CASSDIDGFEKLFF. The chain joins TRBV2 to TRBJ1-4, with unresolved D. The ends were cut back, 3 bases at V and 7 bases at J, with 12 bases in the middle. There are 14 residues in the CDR3. Germline CDR1 is SNHLY and CDR2 is FYNNEI.

This chain connects TRBV4-3 to TRBJ2-5; 7 bases match TRBD2. Germline CDR1 LGHNA, CDR2 YSLEER. The junction had 6 bases not matched to a gene; V was cut back by 3 bases and J by 2 bases. The CDR3 has 15 amino acids. Here the CDR3 reads CASSQGGMLQETQYF. CDR3 sequence (DNA): TGCGCCAGCAGCCAGGGGGGGATGTTACAAGAGACCCAGTACTTC.

This clone was seen just once. The V gene is TRBV14, the J gene TRBJ2-7; a weak D match, TRBD1 (5 bases). CDR1 is SGHDN and CDR2 is FVKESK in the germline V gene. CDR3 size: 13 residues. Trimming left V 3 bases short and J 5 bases short, with 11 bases between. The CDR3 is CASSQSQGNEQYF. The CDR3 coding sequence is TGTGCCAGCAGCCAGAGCCAGGGCAACGAGCAGTACTTC.

The sample holds one count of this clone. The genes are TRBV27 and TRBJ2-3; 12 positions agree with TRBD2. Trimming took 7 bases from V and 6 from J; bases not matched to a gene: 11. The V gene's germline CDR1 is MNHEY and CDR2 SMNVEV (reference sequence). The CDR3 consists of 16 residues. CDR3 sequence (DNA): TGTGCCAGCACCCTCCGACTAGCGGGAGTAGGGGATACGCAGTATTTT. Encoded protein: CASTLRLAGVGDTQYF.